What follows are 10 T cell receptor beta chains derived from one specimen sequenced in a study of beta chain features in type 1 diabetes (dated by TCRdb to 2016 to 2019). Their recognized antigens are unknown. The library came from the immunoSEQ multiplex PCR assay. The entire amount of isolated RNA was reverse transcribed using the High Capacity cDNA Reverse Transcription Kit, so the sequenced TCRB transcripts were expressed ones. This is the immuneACCESS table as TCRdb keeps it, with only in-frame sequences that have V and J called. A part of the clones is gone; compared with another copy, unresolved V genes explain less than half, and the rest is unexplained. This sample comprises fewer than 300,000 clones, roughly 21% of them detected only once. 0.028% of the sample rests with the top ten. Points the paper makes about the study in general: A moderate but significant shortening of TCRB CDR3 length was observed in type 1 diabetes patients in all four CD4+ subsets.

The specimen was naive CD4+ T cells from blood. In the paper's terms, the cell subset or site label means: true naive CD4+ T cells. The receptors come from a woman in her thirties or forties with type 1 diabetes.

The chain couples TRBV5-6 to TRBJ2-7, with D perhaps TRBD1 (5 bases). CDR1 and CDR2 (germline): SGHDT, YYEEEE. Trimming took 3 bases from V and 8 from J, leaving 12 bases between them. This CDR3 comprises 12 residues. CDR3: CASSSQDRKQYF. The CDR3 bases are TGTGCCAGCAGCTCCCAAGACAGAAAGCAGTACTTC.

This clone was seen a handful of times. The CDR3 loop is CASSHDRGANVLTF. CDR3 DNA sequence: TGCGCCAGCAGTCACGATCGGGGGGCCAACGTCCTGACTTTC. The V call is TRBV23-1, the J call TRBJ2-6, with no clear D. TRBV23-1 is designated an ORF whose function remains uncertain. The length of the CDR3 is 14 residues. The V and J ends lost 3 bases and 4 bases respectively, with 7 bases between them.

This clone showed up just a few times. This chain links TRBV9 with TRBJ2-2; the match to TRBD2 covers 7 bases. V shed 0 bases and J 7 bases; nucleotides not matched to a gene: 6. The V gene's germline CDR1 is SGDLS and CDR2 YYNGEE. This CDR3 has 15 residues. The CDR3 loop is CASSVDGRLDGELFF. The CDR3 nucleotides are TGTGCCAGCAGCGTAGACGGGAGGTTAGACGGGGAGCTGTTTTTT.

The chain couples TRBV11-3 to TRBJ2-2; D is ambiguous. V was cut by 3 bases and J by 3 bases, with 5 bases left in between. The CDR3 extends over 13 amino acids. Germline V lookup: CDR1 SGHNT, CDR2 YENEEA. The CDR3 sequence is CASSLRDTGELFF. In nucleotides, the CDR3 is TGTGCCAGCAGCTTGCGCGACACCGGGGAGCTGTTTTTT.

The CDR3 reads CASSEGLDYEQYF. Here the CDR3 DNA reads TGTGCCAGCAGCGAGGGACTAGACTACGAGCAGTACTTC. The J gene is TRBJ2-7, the V gene TRBV9, with TRBD2 identical over 8 bases. V shed 3 bases and J 3 bases; nucleotides not matched to a gene: 2. CDR1 SGDLS and CDR2 YYNGEE come from the germline V gene. The CDR3 has 13 amino acids.

The V and J genes are TRBV9 and TRBJ2-5, with TRBD2 matching 11 bases. In germline, CDR1 is SGDLS, CDR2 YYNGEE. CDR3 size: 15 residues. V shed 4 bases and J 4 bases; nucleotides not matched to a gene: 6. This chain's CDR3 is CASSPLAGGVETQYF. For the CDR3, the DNA is TGTGCCAGCAGCCCCCTAGCGGGAGGCGTAGAGACCCAGTACTTC.

This chain uses TRBV7-2 with TRBJ2-3; D is possibly TRBD2 (8 bases). Germline CDR1 SGHTA, CDR2 FQGNSA. This CDR3 is 15 amino acids long. Trimming stripped 5 bases from V and 8 bases from J, with 20 bases between. This CDR3 is CASSPGLGGLVTQYF. CDR3 nucleotides: TGTGCCAGCAGCCCGGGACTAGGGGGCCTAGTTACGCAGTATTTT.

The rearrangement joins TRBV4-3 to TRBJ1-3; weak D call: TRBD1 (6 bases). The V end was cut by 1 base, the J end by 4 bases, with 11 bases between. Per germline, CDR1 LGHNA and CDR2 YSLEER. The CDR3 runs to 15 residues. CDR3 residues: CASSQGPGVGNTIYF. Written as DNA, the CDR3 is TGCGCCAGCAGCCAAGGGCCAGGGGTCGGAAACACCATATATTTT.

This clone has just a few counts. The CDR3 region has the DNA TGTGCCAGCACTCTACCCGGACTAGCGGCCACAGATACGCAGTATTTT. It is translated as CASTLPGLAATDTQYF. This chain connects TRBV2 to TRBJ2-3; TRBD2 matches at 10 bases. Germline CDR1 SNHLY, CDR2 FYNNEI. With V trimmed by 7 bases and J by 2 bases, 9 bases remained unmatched. There are 16 residues in the CDR3.

This rearrangement joins TRBV5-1 to TRBJ2-7; a weak D match, TRBD2 (5 bases). V lost 4 bases, J lost 2 bases, and 10 bases lay in between. The CDR3 totals 13 residues. Germline CDR1 is SGHRS and CDR2 is YFSETQ. CDR3 in amino acids: CASSLRETYEQYF. Here the CDR3 DNA reads TGCGCCAGCAGCCTCCGGGAAACCTACGAGCAGTACTTC.